This T cell receptor (beta chain) was recorded in a study of T-cell memory formation after mild COVID-19. Findings of the study overall: Researchers found some responding clones in pre-infection memory, a sign that cross-reactive memory joined. Clones that shrank (day 15 to 85) were balanced CD4/CD8, whereas later expanders leaned CD4+. For contracting clones, CD4+ ones sat mainly in CM and EM, CD8+ in EMRA.

The TCR alpha and TCR beta cDNA libraries, bearing sample barcodes and UMIs, were generated by 5'RACE using constant-segment primers. TCRdb re-analysed the 5' RACE reads in MiXCR, keeping a single row per CDR3 protein. This sample carries 150,000 to 200,000 distinct CDR3 sequences, 11% of them seen once, and the ten largest clones take approximately 3.8%. Germline V lookup: CDR1 LGHNA, CDR2 YNFKEQ. The J segment lost 5 bases and the V segment lost 7 bases, leaving 4 bases of the junction unmatched. CDR3 size: 12 residues. With respect to this clonotype: Antigen unknown.

This receptor was obtained from a young man who had mild COVID-19 (a few samples of this study predate the infection). Cell type and time point are not known. This rearrangement joins TRBV4-2 to TRBJ1-2; 7 bases align to TRBD1. Sequencing input: PBMCs or a T cell subset sorted from them (not recorded which). CDR3 region: CASTDRDYGYTF. The DNA for the CDR3 is TGTGCCAGCACTGACAGGGATTATGGCTACACCTTC.